Below are 3 T cell receptor beta chains sequenced from a single sample in a study of blood T cell repertoires in COVID-19 (dated by TCRdb to about 2020). Library method: the immunoSEQ multiplex PCR assay. Entries here come from immuneACCESS through TCRdb and include only in-frame sequences with V and J called. Some clones fail to appear in such tables; in the studies checked, an unresolved V gene covers under half of the shortfall, and the cause of the remainder is unknown. This sample lists hundreds of thousands of clones; around nine tenths were detected once. The biggest ten clones account for 7% to 8% of the sample. Sequencing input: peripheral blood. The receptors originated from a woman aged 70-85 years with COVID-19, enrolled during active disease.

The rearrangement links TRBV28 to TRBJ1-3; D may be TRBD1 (5 bases). Trimming removed 6 bases at V and 4 bases at J, with 13 bases between. Per germline, CDR1 MDHEN and CDR2 SYDVKM. The CDR3 has 14 residues. CDR3 protein: CASRGRAEGNTIYF. The CDR3 nucleotides read TGTGCCAGCAGGGGCAGGGCAGAAGGAAACACCATATATTTT.

The sample holds a few counts of this clone. The V and J genes are TRBV3-1 (or the pseudogene TRBV3-2) and TRBJ1-3; 9 nucleotides match TRBD1. Trimming took 3 bases from V and 3 from J; bases not matched to a gene: 6. Germline CDR1 reads LGHDT; CDR2 reads YNNKEL (reference sequence). There are 16 residues in the CDR3. For the CDR3, the DNA is TGTGCCAGCAGCCAGTTTCGACAGGGGGTTGGAAACACCATATATTTT. This codes for CASSQFRQGVGNTIYF.

V usage is TRBV5-1 and J usage is TRBJ1-2; 7 bases fit TRBD1. The CDR3 contains 14 residues. The trim removed 3 bases at V and 0 bases at J, leaving 2 bases unmatched. The germline V gene encodes CDR1 SGHRS and CDR2 YFSETQ. The CDR3: CASSSGTANYGYTF. The CDR3 DNA reads TGCGCCAGCAGCTCCGGGACAGCTAACTATGGCTACACCTTC. The whole variable domain, filled in from reference TRBV5-1 and TRBJ1-2, reads KAGVTQTPRYLIKTRGQQVTLSCSPISGHRSVSWYQQTPGQGLQFLFEYFSETQRNKGNFPGRFSGRQFSNSRSEMNVSTLELGDSALYLCASSSGTANYGYTFGSGTRLTVV.